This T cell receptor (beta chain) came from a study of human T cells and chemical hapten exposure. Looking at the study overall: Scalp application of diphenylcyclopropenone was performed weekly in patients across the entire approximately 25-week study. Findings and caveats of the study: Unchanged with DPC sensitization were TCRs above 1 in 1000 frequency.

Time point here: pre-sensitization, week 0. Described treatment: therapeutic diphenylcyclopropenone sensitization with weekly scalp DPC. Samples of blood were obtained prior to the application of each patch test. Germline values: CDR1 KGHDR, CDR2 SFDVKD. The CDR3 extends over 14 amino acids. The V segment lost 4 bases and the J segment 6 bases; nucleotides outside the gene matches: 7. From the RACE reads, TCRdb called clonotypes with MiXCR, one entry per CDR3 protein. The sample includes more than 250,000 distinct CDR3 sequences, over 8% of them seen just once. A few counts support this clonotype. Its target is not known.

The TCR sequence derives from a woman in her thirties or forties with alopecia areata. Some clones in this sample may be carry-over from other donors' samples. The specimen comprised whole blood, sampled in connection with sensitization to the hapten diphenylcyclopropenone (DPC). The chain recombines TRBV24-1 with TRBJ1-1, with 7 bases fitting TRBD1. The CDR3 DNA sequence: TGTGCCACCAGTGAAAATAGGGACAGCTCTGAAGCTTTCTTT. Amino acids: CATSENRDSSEAFF.